Listed below are T cell receptor beta chains from one sample, sequenced in a study of blood T cell repertoires in COVID-19. Profiled with immunoSEQ multiplex PCR; TCRdb holds only in-frame clones, not every one. The profile shows 300,000 to 400,000 clones, approximately 86% of them singletons. The sample taken for sequencing was peripheral blood. These receptors came from a woman aged 55-70 years with COVID-19, enrolled during active disease. CDR3s include the opening cysteine and the closing phenylalanine or tryptophan. Fields, in order: D gene, J gene, V gene, clone size, CDR3 DNA, CDR3 protein. A D gene is named only where the DNA matches it firmly. The listing skips clone size in some rows; elsewhere it reads once, few, many or a size class.

TRBD1 | TRBJ2-1 | TRBV5-8 | NA | TGTGCCAGCAGCACTTCTTATGGACAGGGATACAATGAGCAGTTCTTC | CASSTSYGQGYNEQFF
TRBD1 | TRBJ1-5 | TRBV30 | NA | TGTGCCTGGAGTGCCGGGACAGGGACGTATCAGCCCCAGCATTTT | CAWSAGTGTYQPQHF
TRBD2 | TRBJ2-1 | TRBV4-2 | few | TGTGCCAGCAGCCAAGATCTGGGGACTAGCAGAGACAATGAGCAGTTCTTC | CASSQDLGTSRDNEQFF
NA | TRBJ2-1 | TRBV6-1 | NA | TGTGCCAGCAGAGAAACAGGGTCTCTCTTTTTCAATGAGCAGTTCTTC | CASRETGSLFFNEQFF
NA | TRBJ2-7 | TRBV5-1 | NA | TGCGCCAGTCGGGAGAGGGATCACTGGAGGGAGCAGTACTTC | CASRERDHWREQYF
NA | TRBJ2-1 | TRBV7-2 | NA | TGTGCCAGTGGCCCGAGGTCCTACAATGAGCAGTTCTTC | CASGPRSYNEQFF
NA | TRBJ2-7 | TRBV7-8 | NA | TGTGCCAGCAGCTTAGCGGGGGCAGCGCACGAGCAGTACTTC | CASSLAGAAHEQYF
TRBD1 | TRBJ2-7 | TRBV18 | NA | TGTGCCAGCTCGCGAAGACTCGGGACAGGGAGTAGTCTCTACGAGCAGTACTTC | CASSRRLGTGSSLYEQYF
NA | TRBJ1-6 | TRBV6-4 | NA | TGTGCCAGCAGTGAGGACAGCCTTAATTCACCCCTCCACTTT | CASSEDSLNSPLHF
TRBD2 | TRBJ2-1 | TRBV7-7 | NA | TGTGCCAGCAGCTTAGGACTAGCGATCTACAATGAGCAGTTCTTC | CASSLGLAIYNEQFF
NA | TRBJ1-4 | TRBV12-1 | NA | TGTGCCAGCAGCTTGGCAGGGGTCGATGAAAAACTGTTTTTT | CASSLAGVDEKLFF
NA | TRBJ2-5 | TRBV7-9 | NA | TGTGCCAGCAGCGCAGGGGATTGGGAGACCCAGTACTTC | CASSAGDWETQYF
TRBD1 | TRBJ1-1 | TRBV11-1 | few | TGTGCCAGCAGCTTATTTGGACAGGGGCAAGCAGCTTTCTTT | CASSLFGQGQAAFF
TRBD2 | TRBJ2-2 | TRBV7-2 | NA | TGTGCCAGCAGCCAGGCCCAGCGGGGGGGCGAGGAGCTGTTTTTT | CASSQAQRGGEELFF
NA | TRBJ1-6 | TRBV27 | NA | TGTGCCAGCAGTGTTGGAACAGGGTTTTCACCCCTCCACTTT | CASSVGTGFSPLHF
TRBD1 | TRBJ1-6 | TRBV20-1 | NA | TGCAGTGCTAGTGAGGGACAGGGGAATTCACCCCTCCACTTT | CSASEGQGNSPLHF
NA | TRBJ1-5 | TRBV9 | NA | TGTGCCAGCAGCGAAACTGGAACAGTGGGTTTCGTACCCCAGCATTTT | CASSETGTVGFVPQHF
TRBD1 | TRBJ1-2 | TRBV19 | NA | TGTGCCAGTAGTGATCCTTCCGGGACAGGGGCTTCTATTTATGGCTACACCTTC | CASSDPSGTGASIYGYTF
NA | TRBJ1-4 | TRBV4-3 | NA | TGCGCCAGCAGCCAAGGCAGGGCGGATGAAAAACTGTTTTTT | CASSQGRADEKLFF
NA | TRBJ1-4 | TRBV29-1 | NA | TGCAGCGTTGAACTTGGGGTAGGGGATGAAAAACTGTTTTTT | CSVELGVGDEKLFF
TRBD2 | TRBJ2-1 | TRBV2 | NA | TGTGCCACCTCGGGCGGGACTAGCAAGTTCTTC | CATSGGTSKFF
NA | TRBJ2-7 | TRBV3-1/TRBV3-2 | NA | TGTGCCAGCGGGGCCGTAAGGGTTGACGAGCAGTACTTC | CASGAVRVDEQYF
NA | TRBJ2-2 | TRBV2 | NA | TGTGCCAGCAGAGGCGGGACAGCGAACACCGGGGAGCTGTTTTTT | CASRGGTANTGELFF
TRBD2 | TRBJ2-3 | TRBV5-6 | NA | TGTGCCAGCAGCGAGTCTAGCGGGGGGGCCTTTGGAGATACGCAGTATTTT | CASSESSGGAFGDTQYF
TRBD2 | TRBJ2-3 | TRBV7-3 | once | TGTGCCAGCAGCCAAGGACTAGCGGGGACAGATACGCAGTATTTT | CASSQGLAGTDTQYF
NA | TRBJ2-5 | TRBV19 | NA | TGTGCCAGTAGGGTCGGCCTAGCGACCCAAGAGACCCAGTACTTC | CASRVGLATQETQYF
NA | TRBJ1-4 | TRBV5-1 | NA | TGCGCCAGCAGCCGAACTTTGGCGGCTAATGAAAAACTGTTTTTT | CASSRTLAANEKLFF
NA | TRBJ1-2 | TRBV28 | NA | TGTGCCAGCAGTTTGTCTCGGTATGGCTACACCTTC | CASSLSRYGYTF
NA | TRBJ2-7 | TRBV12-5 | NA | TGTGCTAGTGGTTTGAACAGGGTAAACGACGAGCAGTACTTC | CASGLNRVNDEQYF
TRBD2 | TRBJ2-5 | TRBV5-4 | NA | TGTGCCAGCAGTCGCGGGGGGGCCCTGGAGACCCAGTACTTC | CASSRGGALETQYF
TRBD1 | TRBJ2-5 | TRBV11-2 | NA | TGTGCCAGCAGCTCGGGGACAGCAATACAAGAGACCCAGTACTTC | CASSSGTAIQETQYF